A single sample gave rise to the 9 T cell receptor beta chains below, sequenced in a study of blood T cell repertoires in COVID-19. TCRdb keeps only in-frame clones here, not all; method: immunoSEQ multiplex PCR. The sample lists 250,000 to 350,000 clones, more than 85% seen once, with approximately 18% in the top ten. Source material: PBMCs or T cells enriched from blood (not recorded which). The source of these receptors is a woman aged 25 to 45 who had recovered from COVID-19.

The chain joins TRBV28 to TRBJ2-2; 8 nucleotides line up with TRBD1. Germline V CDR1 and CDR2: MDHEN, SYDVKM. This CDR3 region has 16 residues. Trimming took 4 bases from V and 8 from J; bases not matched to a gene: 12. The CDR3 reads CASSSGAGGTAGELFF. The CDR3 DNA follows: TGTGCCAGCAGTTCCGGGGCAGGGGGCACGGCGGGGGAGCTGTTTTTT.

CDR3 loop: CASSLGSGDNEQFF. The CDR3 DNA is TGCGCCAGCAGCCTCGGTTCAGGGGACAATGAGCAGTTCTTC. The chain couples TRBV4-1 to TRBJ2-1; a possible D gene is TRBD1 (6 bases). CDR1 and CDR2 (germline): MGHRA, YSYEKL. This CDR3 is 14 amino acids long. The V end lost 4 bases, the J end lost 5 bases, and 12 bases lay between the germline ends.

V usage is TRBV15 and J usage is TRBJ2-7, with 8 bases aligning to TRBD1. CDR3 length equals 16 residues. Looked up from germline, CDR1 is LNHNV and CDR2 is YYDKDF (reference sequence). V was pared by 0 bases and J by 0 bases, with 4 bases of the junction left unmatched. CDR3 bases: TGTGCCACCAGCAGAGATCGGGACAGGATCTCCTACGAGCAGTACTTC. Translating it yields CATSRDRDRISYEQYF.

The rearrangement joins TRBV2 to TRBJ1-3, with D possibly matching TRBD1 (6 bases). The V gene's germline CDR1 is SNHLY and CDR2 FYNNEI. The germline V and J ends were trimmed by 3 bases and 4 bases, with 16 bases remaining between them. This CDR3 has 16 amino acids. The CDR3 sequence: CASSDLTGLSGNTIYF. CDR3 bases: TGTGCCAGCAGTGACCTTACAGGGTTATCGGGAAACACCATATATTTT.

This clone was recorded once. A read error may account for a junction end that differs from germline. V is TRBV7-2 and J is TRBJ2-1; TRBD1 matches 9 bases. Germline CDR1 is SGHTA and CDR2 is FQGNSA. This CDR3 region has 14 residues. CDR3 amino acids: CASSFPRQGGTPLF. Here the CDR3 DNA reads TGTGCCAGCAGCTTCCCTCGACAGGGGGGGACTCCGCTCTTC.

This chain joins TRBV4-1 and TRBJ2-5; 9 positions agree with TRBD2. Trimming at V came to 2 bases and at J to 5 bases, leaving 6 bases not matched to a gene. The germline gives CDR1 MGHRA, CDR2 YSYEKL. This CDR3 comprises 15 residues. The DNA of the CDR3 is TGCGCCAGCAGCCAACGGCGCGGGAGGGAGGAGACCCAGTACTTC. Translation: CASSQRRGREETQYF.

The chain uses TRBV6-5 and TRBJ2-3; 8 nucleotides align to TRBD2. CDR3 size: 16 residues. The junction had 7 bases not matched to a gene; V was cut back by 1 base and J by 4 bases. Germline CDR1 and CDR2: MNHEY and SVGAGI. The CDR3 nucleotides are TGTGCCAGCAGTTACTTTACGGGAGGGCGGGCAGATACGCAGTATTTT. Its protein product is CASSYFTGGRADTQYF.

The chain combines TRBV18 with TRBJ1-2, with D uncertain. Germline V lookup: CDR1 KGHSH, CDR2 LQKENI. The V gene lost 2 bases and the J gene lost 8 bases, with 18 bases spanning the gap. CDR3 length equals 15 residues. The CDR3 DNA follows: TGTGCCAGCTCACCAGCCCTCTTACAGAGCAGGGGCTACACCTTC. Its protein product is CASSPALLQSRGYTF. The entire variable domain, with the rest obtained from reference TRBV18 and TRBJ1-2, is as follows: NAGVMQNPRHLVRRRGQEARLRCSPMKGHSHVYWYRQLPEEGLKFMVYLQKENIIDESGMPKERFSAEFPKEGPSILRIQQVVRGDSAAYFCASSPALLQSRGYTFGSGTRLTVV.

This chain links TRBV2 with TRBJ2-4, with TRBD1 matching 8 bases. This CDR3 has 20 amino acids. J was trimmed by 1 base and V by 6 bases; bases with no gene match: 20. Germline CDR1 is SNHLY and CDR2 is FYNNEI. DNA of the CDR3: TGTGCCAGCAGGCCCTCCTGGACAGGGAAATTAAGGGGGGCCAAAAACATTCAGTACTTC. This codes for CASRPSWTGKLRGAKNIQYF.